The 32 T cell receptor beta chains below all came from one sample that was sequenced in a study of cytomegalovirus exposure and HLA in healthy donors (dated by TCRdb to the late 2010s). Library prep was done by the immunoSEQ multiplex PCR assay. For the multiplex PCR, a mixture combining 60 forward primers for TCR Vbeta segments and 13 reverse primers for TCR Jbeta segments was used. In its TCRdb copy, this immuneACCESS table keeps in-frame sequences only and misses some clones. Where compared with another copy, unresolved V genes explain less than half of these, and the others have no known cause. The sample table records about 140,000 clones; around four fifths of these occur just once. The ten largest make up 1% to 1.5% of the sample. Sample: PBMCs. The receptors were sampled from a male donor in good health and CMV-seropositive.

This clone was seen only a few times. The chain is built from TRBV7-9 and TRBJ1-4, with D hard to call. V lost 5 bases and J lost 8, with 18 bases in between. Germline assignment: CDR1 SEHNR and CDR2 FQNEAQ (reference sequence). This CDR3 contains 15 residues. Here the CDR3 DNA reads TGTGCCAGCAGCCATAACAGCAAACCGTCGGAAAAACTGTTTTTT. Residues: CASSHNSKPSEKLFF.

This clone was observed once. This CDR3 is CASRDGLPGGETQYF. CDR3 DNA sequence: TGTGCCAGCAGAGATGGCCTTCCCGGCGGGGAGACCCAGTACTTC. The chain combines TRBV25-1 with TRBJ2-5, with D possibly TRBD2 on 5 matching bases. Deletions cut 6 bases from V and 5 bases from J, with 19 bases between. The CDR3 covers 15 residues. Germline V gene data show CDR1 as MGHDK and CDR2 as SYGVNS.

J is TRBJ2-7 and V is TRBV5-6; D remains unclear. The CDR3 length is 14 residues. The germline CDR1 and CDR2 sequences are SGHDT and YYEEEE. V was clipped by 0 bases and J by 0 bases, with 7 bases between them. CDR3 DNA: TGTGCCAGCAGCTTGGATATCAGCTCCTACGAGCAGTACTTC. This gives the protein CASSLDISSYEQYF.

This chain links TRBV5-4 with TRBJ2-5; weak D call: TRBD1 (5 bases). The last part of the DNA fits TRBJ2-7 better; the J call may be wrong. Germline V lookup: CDR1 SGHNT, CDR2 YYREEE (reference sequence). The length of the CDR3 is 13 residues. For the CDR3, the DNA is TGTGCCAGCAGCGGTGACAGCTCCTACGAGCAGTACTTC. This encodes CASSGDSSYEQYF.

The gene calls are TRBV6-5 and TRBJ1-5; possible D gene TRBD1, 5 bases. This CDR3 has 13 residues. Germline CDR1 reads MNHEY; CDR2 reads SVGAGI. Trimming stripped 6 bases from V and 5 bases from J, with 11 bases between. CDR3 bases: TGTGCCAGCAGAACAGGTGTTCATCAGCCCCAGCATTTT. Translated, it gives CASRTGVHQPQHF.

The chain is built from TRBV13 and TRBJ2-3; TRBD2 agrees at 12 bases. Germline CDR1 PRHDT, CDR2 FYEKMQ (reference sequence). There are 16 residues in the CDR3. Germline trimming cut 5 bases from V and 0 bases from J; bases unmatched to any gene: 3. The CDR3 DNA reads as TGTGCCAGCAGCCAAACTAGCGGGGGGAGCACAGATACGCAGTATTTT. It codes for CASSQTSGGSTDTQYF.

The rearrangement uses TRBV4-2 and TRBJ2-2, with 8 bases identical to TRBD2. Germline V gives CDR1 LGHNA, CDR2 YNFKEQ. The CDR3 consists of 19 residues. After removal of 1 base from V and 6 bases from J, the junction contained 16 bases not matched to a gene. The CDR3 DNA is TGTGCCAGCAGCCAAGTATCCGAGTTGAGCGGGCGGGGGGCCGGGGAGCTGTTTTTT. Protein: CASSQVSELSGRGAGELFF.

This clone has just a few counts. The CDR3 protein is CASRGLPGTSYEQYF. The CDR3 DNA reads TGTGCCAGCAGGGGGTTGCCTGGGACTTCCTACGAGCAGTACTTC. This chain connects TRBV6-1 to TRBJ2-7, with D tentatively TRBD2 (6 bases). The CDR3 spans 15 residues. Germline lookup yields CDR1 MNHNS and CDR2 SASEGT. The V end lost 6 bases, the J end lost 1 base, and 16 bases lay between the germline ends.

The chain links TRBV6-6 to TRBJ1-5, with TRBD1 matching 10 bases. CDR3 size: 15 residues. The junction had 8 bases not matched to a gene; V was cut back by 6 bases and J by 6 bases. CDR1 MNHNY and CDR2 SVGAGI come from the germline V gene (reference sequence). CDR3 sequence reads: CASSPGQGGGQPQHF. The CDR3 DNA follows: TGTGCCAGCAGCCCCGGACAGGGGGGGGGTCAGCCCCAGCATTTT.

This chain links TRBV7-2 with TRBJ2-7; the match to TRBD1 covers 8 bases. This CDR3 region has 14 residues. With 5 bases clipped from V and 3 bases from J, the junction kept 6 bases outside the gene matches. The germline CDR1 and CDR2 sequences are SGHTA and FQGNSA. The CDR3 is CASSRPGTGYEQYF. In DNA form, the CDR3 reads TGTGCCAGCAGCCGTCCCGGGACAGGCTACGAGCAGTACTTC.

This rearrangement joins TRBV28 to TRBJ2-3, with D perhaps matching TRBD1 (7 bases). CDR3 length: 17 residues. Germline V gene lookup returns CDR1 MDHEN and CDR2 SYDVKM. V lost 1 base to trimming and J lost 0 bases, with 14 bases between them. This CDR3 reads CASSLSPQGTSTDTQYF. CDR3 DNA sequence: TGTGCCAGCAGTTTATCCCCACAGGGGACTAGCACAGATACGCAGTATTTT.

The sample holds one count of this clone. The J gene is TRBJ1-6, the V gene TRBV19; 7 positions match TRBD1. Trimming at V came to 7 bases and at J to 6 bases, leaving 9 bases not matched to a gene. CDR3 length: 15 amino acids. Germline CDR1 reads LNHDA; CDR2 reads SQIVND (reference sequence). CDR3 sequence (DNA): TGTGCCAGTAACCCTGGACAGGCTCTTAATTCACCCCTCCACTTT. Translated, it gives CASNPGQALNSPLHF.

The chain has TRBV6-5 and TRBJ2-1; TRBD2 agrees at 9 bases. The germline CDR1 and CDR2 sequences are MNHEY and SVGAGI. V shed 6 bases, J shed 2 bases, and the junction held 5 bases outside the gene matches. The length of the CDR3 is 15 residues. The CDR3 protein is CASSPSGTPYNEQFF. The CDR3 region has the DNA TGTGCCAGCAGCCCTAGCGGGACCCCCTACAATGAGCAGTTCTTC.

The chain recombines TRBV30 with TRBJ2-1; TRBD2 aligns across 16 bases. Per germline, CDR1 GTSNPN and CDR2 SVGIG (reference sequence). CDR3 length: 20 residues. Trimming removed 2 bases from V and 1 base from J; junction bases left unmatched: 11. This CDR3 reads CAWSRPVGLAGGRSYNEQFF. As DNA, the CDR3 is TGTGCCTGGAGTCGACCAGTGGGACTAGCGGGAGGGAGGTCCTACAATGAGCAGTTCTTC.

With respect to this clone: One end of the junction fails to match germline, which may point to a read error. The chain is built from TRBV7-9 and TRBJ2-5, with a possible D match to TRBD2 (5 bases). The CDR3 has 15 amino acids. The germline CDR1 and CDR2 sequences are SEHNR and FQNEAQ (reference sequence). The CDR3, as DNA: TGTTCCAGCAGCTTGTCCGTCGGACTGGAAGAGACCCAGTACTTC. Its translation is CSSSLSVGLEETQYF.

The V and J genes are TRBV7-3 and TRBJ2-1; 10 nucleotides match TRBD2. Per germline, CDR1 SGHTA and CDR2 FQGTGA. V shed 2 bases, J shed 9 bases, and the junction held 7 bases outside the gene matches. CDR3 length equals 15 residues. CDR3 coding DNA: TGTGCCAGCAGCTTACAGAGCGGGAGGGATCGTGAGCAGTTCTTC. Translation: CASSLQSGRDREQFF.

Comments on this clone: The identical CDR3 is also encoded by other nucleotide sequences in the sample. The chain combines TRBV19 with TRBJ1-2, with D uncertain. Deletions cut 3 bases from V and 3 bases from J, with 5 bases between. This CDR3 contains 12 residues. Germline-derived CDR1 and CDR2 are LNHDA and SQIVND (reference sequence). CDR3 sequence (DNA): TGTGCCAGTAGTATTTCGGACTATGGCTACACCTTC. Amino acid sequence: CASSISDYGYTF. The full variable domain, in which reference TRBV19 and TRBJ1-2 provide the parts outside the CDR3, is DGGITQSPKYLFRKEGQNVTLSCEQNLNHDAMYWYRQDPGQGLRLIYYSQIVNDFQKGDIAEGYSVSREKKESFPLTVTSAQKNPTAFYLCASSISDYGYTFGSGTRLTVV.

This chain uses TRBV27 with TRBJ2-1; the D gene is possibly TRBD1 (5 bases). CDR1 is MNHEY, CDR2 SMNVEV, per germline (reference sequence). The CDR3 length is 14 residues. V was clipped by 3 bases and J by 3 bases, with 9 bases between them. CDR3 region: CASSFQGYYNEQFF. CDR3 DNA: TGTGCCAGCAGTTTCCAGGGCTACTACAATGAGCAGTTCTTC.

This chain joins TRBV28 and TRBJ2-7, with 9 bases that match TRBD1. CDR3 length: 15 amino acids. Germline lookup yields CDR1 MDHEN and CDR2 SYDVKM. The V segment lost 6 bases and the J segment 6 bases; nucleotides outside the gene matches: 12. The CDR3 here is CASSLPGTGFVEQYF. Here the CDR3 DNA reads TGTGCCAGCAGCCTCCCCGGGACAGGGTTCGTCGAGCAGTACTTC.

The rearrangement uses TRBV2 and TRBJ2-7; a possible D gene is TRBD2 (6 bases). The V end lost 3 bases, the J end lost 2 bases, and 11 bases lay between the germline ends. The CDR3 consists of 14 residues. Germline V gene sequence: CDR1 SNHLY, CDR2 FYNNEI. The CDR3: CASSESSATYEQYF. CDR3 sequence (DNA): TGTGCCAGCAGTGAGTCTAGCGCCACCTACGAGCAGTACTTC.

The chain uses TRBV29-1 and TRBJ2-1; tentative D call: TRBD2 (6 bases). Germline V gives CDR1 SQVTM, CDR2 ANQGSEA. Trimming removed 5 bases from V and 12 bases from J, with 14 bases in between. The CDR3 length is 11 residues. CDR3 coding DNA: TGCAGCGTTCGGGAGACAATCGGGCAGTTCTTC. It yields the protein CSVRETIGQFF.

The chain is built from TRBV11-2 and TRBJ2-1; no definite D call. The V end was cut by 5 bases, the J end by 0 bases, with 11 bases between. Germline V gene data show CDR1 as SGHAT and CDR2 as FQNNGV. CDR3 length equals 15 residues. The CDR3 protein is CASSTQRASYNEQFF. The CDR3 coding sequence is TGTGCCAGCAGCACTCAGCGAGCCTCCTACAATGAGCAGTTCTTC.

The V call is TRBV27, the J call TRBJ2-7; the match to TRBD1 covers 9 bases. V shed 4 bases, J shed 2 bases, and the junction held 3 bases outside the gene matches. This CDR3 region has 14 residues. CDR1 and CDR2 (germline): MNHEY, SMNVEV (reference sequence). In DNA, the CDR3 is TGTGCCAGCAGTTCGGACAGGGGCACCTACGAGCAGTACTTC. Translated, it gives CASSSDRGTYEQYF.

V usage is TRBV19 and J usage is TRBJ2-7; 9 bases align to TRBD1. Germline values: CDR1 LNHDA, CDR2 SQIVND (reference sequence). With 3 bases clipped from V and 3 bases from J, the junction kept 6 bases outside the gene matches. CDR3 length: 15 amino acids. Here the CDR3 reads CASSIGQGTDYEQYF. CDR3 coding DNA: TGTGCCAGTAGTATTGGACAGGGGACCGACTACGAGCAGTACTTC.

The rearrangement uses TRBV9 and TRBJ2-7, with 8 bases fitting TRBD2. The V segment lost 1 base and the J segment 10 bases; nucleotides outside the gene matches: 7. The CDR3 is 13 amino acids. The germline V gene has CDR1 SGDLS and CDR2 YYNGEE. Here the CDR3 reads CASSVSSGDIQYF. The CDR3 nucleotides are TGTGCCAGCAGCGTAAGTAGCGGGGATATCCAGTACTTC.

The rearrangement links TRBV2 to TRBJ1-4, with 7 bases aligning to TRBD1. With V trimmed by 8 bases and J by 5 bases, 11 bases remained unmatched. The germline V gene encodes CDR1 SNHLY and CDR2 FYNNEI. This CDR3 spans 15 amino acids. The CDR3 DNA is TGTGCCAGCCAGGGACAGCTTGGCTCAAATGAAAAACTGTTTTTT. It yields the protein CASQGQLGSNEKLFF.

The chain links TRBV19 to TRBJ2-5; 12 nucleotides match TRBD2. The CDR3 has 15 amino acids. Germline V lookup: CDR1 LNHDA, CDR2 SQIVND (reference sequence). Unmatched junction bases numbered 4, after V lost 4 bases and J lost 4 bases. DNA for the CDR3: TGTGCCAGTAGTAGCGGACTAGCGGGAATAGAGACCCAGTACTTC. It is translated as CASSSGLAGIETQYF.

This rearrangement joins TRBV29-1 to TRBJ1-1; weak D call: TRBD1 (5 bases). Germline V gene sequence: CDR1 SQVTM, CDR2 ANQGSEA. The CDR3 extends over 13 amino acids. V dropped 5 bases and J dropped 0 bases, with 10 bases sitting between them. The CDR3 DNA reads TGCAGCGTTTTGAGACAGATGAACACTGAAGCTTTCTTT. Its protein product is CSVLRQMNTEAFF.

This clone was detected only a few times. The chain is built from TRBV4-3 and TRBJ1-5; D possibly corresponds to TRBD1 (6 bases). The length of the CDR3 is 15 residues. Germline CDR1 is LGHNA and CDR2 is YSLEER. Deletions cut 4 bases from V and 4 bases from J, with 14 bases between. The CDR3 protein is CASSPRQVWNQPQHF. Written as DNA, the CDR3 is TGCGCCAGCAGCCCACGACAGGTTTGGAATCAGCCCCAGCATTTT.

V is TRBV27 and J is TRBJ2-7; 7 nucleotides line up with TRBD2. The germline V gene has CDR1 MNHEY and CDR2 SMNVEV (reference sequence). This CDR3 comprises 13 residues. The trim removed 8 bases at V and 3 bases at J, leaving 7 bases unmatched. The CDR3 loop is CASSFGGGYEQYF. CDR3 nucleotides: TGTGCCAGCTCCTTCGGCGGGGGCTACGAGCAGTACTTC.

V usage is TRBV14 and J usage is TRBJ2-7, with 8 positions matching TRBD2. Looked up from germline, CDR1 is SGHDN and CDR2 is FVKESK. CDR3 length equals 12 residues. The V gene end was trimmed by 6 bases and the J gene end by 5 bases; junction bases not matched to a gene: 3. The CDR3 protein is CASSKRENEQYF. The CDR3 bases are TGTGCCAGCAGTAAGCGGGAGAACGAGCAGTACTTC.

The table lists this clone with a count of one. This chain joins TRBV7-3 and TRBJ2-3; 10 positions agree with TRBD2. The CDR3 loop spans 15 amino acids. The V segment lost 5 bases and the J segment 1 base; nucleotides outside the gene matches: 3. In germline, CDR1 is SGHTA, CDR2 FQGTGA. The chain's CDR3 is CASSTGLAGTDTQYF. CDR3 nucleotide sequence: TGTGCCAGCAGCACCGGACTAGCGGGCACAGATACGCAGTATTTT.